Below are 18 T cell receptor beta chains sequenced from a single sample in a study of T cell responses to AZD1222 COVID-19 vaccine. Profiling relied on immunoSEQ multiplex PCR, and the TCRdb table lists in-frame clones only, not all of them. Of about 96,000 clones in the sample, roughly 88% were seen once. Source: peripheral blood, taken on day 0 of AZD1222 vaccination. The receptors shown here come from an adult in good health.

J is TRBJ1-2 and V is TRBV6-5; 9 nucleotides match TRBD1. The germline CDR1 and CDR2 sequences are MNHEY and SVGAGI. The CDR3 length is 14 residues. The V and J ends lost 6 bases and 8 bases, in that order; junction bases with no gene match: 10. The CDR3 nucleotides are TGTGCCAGCAGCAACAACAGGGGGCATTACGGCTACACCTTC. This translates into CASSNNRGHYGYTF.

V gene TRBV6-6 combines with J gene TRBJ2-1; D may be TRBD1 or TRBD2 (5 bases each). This CDR3 is built from 14 residues. Germline CDR1 MNHNY, CDR2 SVGAGI (reference sequence). Trimming left V 5 bases short and J 6 bases short, with 14 bases between. The CDR3 spells CASSRDRSGNEQFF. CDR3 DNA: TGTGCCAGCAGTCGGGACCGGTCGGGCAATGAGCAGTTCTTC.

The chain links TRBV4-1 to TRBJ2-7, with 10 bases identical to TRBD2. CDR3 length: 15 amino acids. Germline V CDR1 and CDR2: MGHRA, YSYEKL. With V trimmed by 3 bases and J by 5 bases, 7 bases remained unmatched. CDR3 in DNA: TGCGCCAGCAGCCACGCGGGACTAGCGAGAGACGAGCAGTACTTC. It encodes CASSHAGLARDEQYF.

This clone showed up just once. V usage is TRBV7-9 and J usage is TRBJ1-1; D call uncertain. CDR3 size: 15 residues. V was shortened by 1 base and J by 1 base, with 10 bases between the two germline ends. In germline, CDR1 is SEHNR, CDR2 FQNEAQ (reference sequence). This CDR3 is CASSLVAGENTEAFF. CDR3 in DNA: TGTGCCAGCAGCTTAGTAGCAGGAGAGAACACTGAAGCTTTCTTT.

In its sample, this clone was seen once. The chain recombines TRBV18 with TRBJ2-3; TRBD1 matches 8 bases. The CDR3 contains 16 residues. V lost 8 bases, J lost 0 bases, and 10 bases stayed unmatched. Germline assignment: CDR1 KGHSH and CDR2 LQKENI. The CDR3 protein is CASLADRGSSTDTQYF. The CDR3, as DNA: TGTGCCAGCCTCGCTGACAGGGGCTCTAGCACAGATACGCAGTATTTT.

The chain uses TRBV5-1 and TRBJ1-6, with a weak D call TRBD1 (6 bases). Trimming stripped 1 base from V and 8 bases from J, with 10 bases between. The CDR3 contains 14 residues. Germline CDR1 reads SGHRS; CDR2 reads YFSETQ. The DNA of the CDR3 is TGCGCCAGCAGCTTGACAGGGACGGATTCACCCCTCCACTTT. It yields the protein CASSLTGTDSPLHF.

The rearrangement joins TRBV19 to TRBJ1-1; 11 positions match TRBD1. CDR1 is LNHDA, CDR2 SQIVND, per germline (reference sequence). J lost 11 bases, V lost 5 bases, and 4 bases had no gene match. The CDR3 consists of 12 residues. The CDR3 protein is CASSFGQGAAFF. Here the CDR3 DNA reads TGTGCCAGTAGTTTCGGACAGGGGGCCGCTTTCTTT.

As concerns this clone: Since the CDR3 does not end with the conserved phenylalanine or tryptophan, this likely comes from a read error. The DNA is omitted, as the CDR3 cannot be located on it reliably, and the CDR3 follows TCRdb's listing. This chain connects TRBV9 to TRBJ2-7. Ends included, the CDR3 has 16 residues. Germline lookup yields CDR1 SGDLS and CDR2 YYNGEE. Here the CDR3 reads CASSVVGRNYPLMKQM.

The CDR3 loop is CASSPLLRGLAGVPDTQYF. The CDR3 coding sequence is TGTGCCAGCAGCCCTCTCCTTCGGGGACTAGCGGGAGTGCCAGATACGCAGTATTTT. V is TRBV21-1 and J is TRBJ2-3; the listed D gene, TRBD2, was not tested against the DNA. TRBV21-1 is an annotated pseudogene. The length of the CDR3 is 19 residues.

V and J are TRBV23-1 and TRBJ1-4; D is undetermined. TRBV23-1 has ORF status, its function being uncertain. V was trimmed by 0 bases and J by 8 bases, leaving 31 bases between them. The CDR3 length is 21 residues. The CDR3: CASSQSPNITCVLRVHEKLFF. As DNA, the CDR3 is TGCGCCAGCAGTCAATCTCCAAATATTACATGTGTTCTCCGGGTTCACGAAAAACTGTTTTTT.

The rearrangement joins TRBV5-4 to TRBJ1-2; D ambiguous. Looked up from germline, CDR1 is SGHNT and CDR2 is YYREEE (reference sequence). This CDR3 has 14 amino acids. Trimming stripped 4 bases from V and 0 bases from J, with 10 bases between. CDR3 nucleotides: TGTGCCAGCAGCCCCGAGCCAGCTAACTATGGCTACACCTTC. Its protein is CASSPEPANYGYTF.

The chain joins TRBV2 to TRBJ2-1; 13 bases align to TRBD2. The V gene's germline CDR1 is SNHLY and CDR2 FYNNEI. There are 15 residues in the CDR3. V shed 6 bases, J shed 4 bases, and the junction held 3 bases outside the gene matches. This CDR3 reads CASRPLAGGYNEQFF. The CDR3 DNA follows: TGTGCCAGCAGGCCACTAGCGGGAGGGTACAATGAGCAGTTCTTC.

This chain joins TRBV28 and TRBJ1-2, with 8 bases lining up with TRBD1. Per germline, CDR1 MDHEN and CDR2 SYDVKM. The CDR3 has 13 residues. V trimming: 6 bases; J trimming: 13 bases; junction bases outside the gene matches: 13. Here the CDR3 reads CASRSLGTGSCTF. As DNA, the CDR3 is TGTGCCAGCAGGTCTTTGGGGACAGGTTCTTGCACCTTC.

The chain links TRBV24-1 to TRBJ2-1; 12 bases match TRBD1. V shed 2 bases, J shed 8 bases, and the junction held 6 bases outside the gene matches. The CDR3 is 16 amino acids. The V gene's germline CDR1 is KGHDR and CDR2 SFDVKD. CDR3 in amino acids: CATSDWRDRGPYEQFF. In nucleotides, the CDR3 is TGTGCCACCAGTGATTGGAGGGACAGGGGGCCCTATGAGCAGTTCTTC.

This rearrangement joins TRBV7-9 to TRBJ1-1; D is unclear. Between the trimmed V and J ends, which lost 4 bases and 1 base, there was a span of 16 bases. CDR1 is SEHNR, CDR2 FQNEAQ, per germline (reference sequence). The CDR3 consists of 16 residues. The CDR3 sequence is CASSYPGPSRNTEAFF. The DNA for the CDR3 is TGTGCCAGCAGCTACCCGGGCCCCTCAAGGAACACTGAAGCTTTCTTT.

This chain connects TRBV3-1 (or the pseudogene TRBV3-2) to TRBJ1-1; D gene uncertain. In germline, CDR1 is LGHDT, CDR2 YNNKEL (reference sequence). V dropped 11 bases and J dropped 0 bases, with 7 bases sitting between them. The CDR3 consists of 11 residues. CDR3 DNA sequence: TGTGCCTGCCGCATGAACACTGAAGCTTTCTTT. Amino acids: CACRMNTEAFF.

The chain couples TRBV18 to TRBJ2-2; perhaps TRBD1 as D (6 bases). Trimming stripped 2 bases from V and 6 bases from J, with 13 bases between. This CDR3 spans 15 amino acids. The germline CDR1 and CDR2 sequences are KGHSH and LQKENI. The DNA of the CDR3 is TGTGCCAGCTCACCATTCAACAGGGTATCCGGGGAGCTGTTTTTT. Translation: CASSPFNRVSGELFF.

V and J are TRBV9 and TRBJ2-2; no clear D gene. Trimming pared 0 bases from V and 5 bases from J, leaving 11 bases between. CDR1 is SGDLS, CDR2 YYNGEE, per germline. CDR3 size: 15 residues. CDR3 DNA: TGTGCCAGCAGCGTAGCTCTTCAGGCTACCGGGGAGCTGTTTTTT. Protein: CASSVALQATGELFF. Full variable domain (remainder filled in from reference TRBV9 and TRBJ2-2): DSGVTQTPKHLITATGQRVTLRCSPRSGDLSVYWYQQSLDQGLQFLIQYYNGEERAKGNILERFSAQQFPDLHSELNLSSLELGDSALYFCASSVALQATGELFFGEGSRLTVL.